A selection of T cell receptor beta chains follows, all from one sample in a study of blood T cells in healthy people across ages. MiXCR was run by TCRdb on the 5' RACE reads, yielding one entry per CDR3 protein. The data contain about 650,000 distinct CDR3 sequences, 45% to 60% of them seen just once; the ten biggest clones take up around an eighth. The sequenced sample consisted of blood. The receptor source for this set is an elderly woman in good health. The CDR3 runs from the conserved cysteine through the conserved F or W. D genes are given only for firm matches. Clone size is given for some rows only: seen once, a few or many times, or a class if the clone is expanded.

j_call: TRBJ2-1
v_call: TRBV27
clone_size: .
d_call: .
cdr3_aa: CASSPLMGPYNGQFF
cdr3_nt: TGTGCCAGCAGTCCCCTCATGGGACCTTACAATGGGCAGTTCTTC

j_call: TRBJ2-1
v_call: TRBV18
clone_size: many
d_call: .
cdr3_aa: CASSPPVGFGSYNEQFF
cdr3_nt: TGTGCCAGCTCACCACCTGTCGGGTTCGGTTCCTACAATGAGCAGTTCTTC

j_call: TRBJ2-7
v_call: TRBV2
clone_size: .
d_call: .
cdr3_aa: CASSEALPLKPQDSYEQYF
cdr3_nt: TGTGCCAGCAGTGAAGCGCTTCCGTTAAAACCACAGGATTCCTACGAGCAGTACTTC

j_call: TRBJ2-1
v_call: TRBV7-2
clone_size: many
d_call: .
cdr3_aa: CASSFLRGNEQFF
cdr3_nt: TGTGCCAGCAGCTTTCTCCGGGGAAATGAGCAGTTCTTC

j_call: TRBJ1-2
v_call: TRBV6-6
clone_size: .
d_call: .
cdr3_aa: CASSERDPFDYGYTF
cdr3_nt: TGTGCCAGCAGCGAGAGAGACCCATTTGACTATGGCTACACCTTC

j_call: TRBJ2-1
v_call: TRBV4-2
clone_size: many
d_call: .
cdr3_aa: CASESYNEQFF
cdr3_nt: TGTGCCAGCGAGTCCTACAATGAGCAGTTCTTC

j_call: TRBJ2-5
v_call: TRBV12-3/TRBV12-4
clone_size: .
d_call: .
cdr3_aa: CASSFWVQETQYF
cdr3_nt: TGTGCCAGCAGTTTCTGGGTTCAAGAGACCCAGTACTTC

j_call: TRBJ2-7
v_call: TRBV29-1
clone_size: .
d_call: .
cdr3_aa: CSVEERYGGNEQYF
cdr3_nt: TGCAGCGTTGAAGAGAGGTATGGAGGCAATGAGCAGTACTTC

j_call: TRBJ2-5
v_call: TRBV20-1
clone_size: many
d_call: TRBD2
cdr3_aa: CSGLGTTQGETQYF
cdr3_nt: TGCAGTGGCCTGGGGACTACCCAGGGTGAGACCCAGTACTTC

j_call: TRBJ2-7
v_call: TRBV29-1
clone_size: .
d_call: .
cdr3_aa: CSVAGFYNEQYF
cdr3_nt: TGCAGCGTTGCTGGGTTTTACAATGAGCAGTACTTC

j_call: TRBJ2-5
v_call: TRBV5-1
clone_size: many
d_call: TRBD2
cdr3_aa: CASSSSSGRAVETQYF
cdr3_nt: TGCGCCAGCTCTTCTTCTAGCGGGAGGGCCGTGGAGACCCAGTACTTC

j_call: TRBJ2-3
v_call: TRBV12-3/TRBV12-4
clone_size: .
d_call: TRBD2
cdr3_aa: CASTLAGGRADTQYF
cdr3_nt: TGTGCCAGCACACTAGCGGGGGGGAGAGCAGATACGCAGTATTTT

j_call: TRBJ2-1
v_call: TRBV5-1
clone_size: .
d_call: .
cdr3_aa: CASSLSSPTYNEQFF
cdr3_nt: TGCGCCAGCAGCTTGAGTAGCCCTACCTACAATGAGCAGTTCTTC

j_call: TRBJ2-1
v_call: TRBV15
clone_size: .
d_call: .
cdr3_aa: CATSRINGNEQFF
cdr3_nt: TGTGCCACCAGCAGGATTAACGGGAATGAGCAGTTCTTC

j_call: TRBJ2-1
v_call: TRBV20-1
clone_size: many
d_call: .
cdr3_aa: CSARDPAGPYEQFF
cdr3_nt: TGCAGTGCTAGAGATCCGGCGGGCCCATATGAGCAGTTCTTC

j_call: TRBJ1-5
v_call: TRBV12-3/TRBV12-4
clone_size: .
d_call: .
cdr3_aa: CASTLTGVSNQPQHF
cdr3_nt: TGTGCCAGCACCCTGACAGGAGTTAGCAATCAGCCCCAGCATTTT

j_call: TRBJ2-7
v_call: TRBV3-1
clone_size: few
d_call: TRBD1
cdr3_aa: CASSFPGTASYEQYF
cdr3_nt: TGTGCCAGCAGCTTCCCCGGGACAGCATCCTACGAGCAGTACTTC

j_call: TRBJ1-2
v_call: TRBV20-1
clone_size: .
d_call: .
cdr3_aa: CSARATGRDYYTF
cdr3_nt: TGCAGTGCTAGGGCTACAGGAAGAGACTACTACACCTTC

j_call: TRBJ2-1
v_call: TRBV18
clone_size: .
d_call: TRBD2
cdr3_aa: CASSPMPGLAGETQFF
cdr3_nt: TGTGCCAGCTCACCCATGCCGGGACTAGCGGGAGAGACCCAGTTCTTC

j_call: TRBJ2-1
v_call: TRBV25-1
clone_size: many
d_call: .
cdr3_aa: CASSEEGYNEQFF
cdr3_nt: TGTGCCAGCAGTGAAGAGGGGTACAATGAGCAGTTCTTC

j_call: TRBJ2-7
v_call: TRBV9
clone_size: many
d_call: TRBD2
cdr3_aa: CASSPAGGQTYEQYF
cdr3_nt: TGTGCCAGCAGCCCTGCGGGAGGACAGACCTACGAGCAGTACTTC

j_call: TRBJ1-5
v_call: TRBV20-1
clone_size: many
d_call: .
cdr3_aa: CSASKGDQPQHF
cdr3_nt: TGCAGTGCTAGTAAGGGAGATCAGCCCCAGCATTTT

j_call: TRBJ2-5
v_call: TRBV7-2
clone_size: many
d_call: .
cdr3_aa: CASSLNPRMETQYF
cdr3_nt: TGTGCCAGCAGCTTAAACCCTAGGATGGAGACCCAGTACTTC

j_call: TRBJ2-3
v_call: TRBV20-1
clone_size: .
d_call: TRBD2
cdr3_aa: CSAPRGSGGSTDTQYF
cdr3_nt: TGCAGTGCCCCGAGGGGTAGCGGGGGAAGCACAGATACGCAGTATTTT

j_call: TRBJ1-2
v_call: TRBV28
clone_size: many
d_call: .
cdr3_aa: CASSYEVYGYTF
cdr3_nt: TGTGCCAGCAGTTATGAGGTCTATGGCTACACCTTC

j_call: TRBJ2-2
v_call: TRBV5-5
clone_size: .
d_call: .
cdr3_aa: CGSGRGGTGELFF
cdr3_nt: TGTGGCAGCGGCAGGGGAGGGACCGGGGAGCTGTTTTTT

j_call: TRBJ2-3
v_call: TRBV27
clone_size: many
d_call: .
cdr3_aa: CASSPFGGPDTQYF
cdr3_nt: TGTGCCAGCAGCCCCTTCGGGGGTCCCGATACGCAGTATTTT

j_call: TRBJ1-2
v_call: TRBV5-1
clone_size: many
d_call: .
cdr3_aa: CASSPWTHDPYGYTF
cdr3_nt: TGCGCCAGCAGCCCTTGGACCCATGATCCCTATGGCTACACCTTC

j_call: TRBJ2-1
v_call: TRBV7-3
clone_size: .
d_call: TRBD2
cdr3_aa: CASSLSGLAGPYSEQFF
cdr3_nt: TGTGCCAGCAGCTTATCGGGACTAGCGGGGCCCTACAGTGAGCAGTTCTTC

j_call: TRBJ2-1
v_call: TRBV4-3
clone_size: .
d_call: .
cdr3_aa: CASSQESQGFF
cdr3_nt: TGCGCCAGCAGCCAAGAAAGCCAGGGGTTCTTC

j_call: TRBJ2-3
v_call: TRBV5-1
clone_size: many
d_call: .
cdr3_aa: CASSPHYGSGLPTDTQYF
cdr3_nt: TGCGCCAGCAGCCCCCACTACGGTTCGGGACTCCCCACAGATACGCAGTATTTT

j_call: TRBJ2-4
v_call: TRBV7-2
clone_size: .
d_call: .
cdr3_aa: CASSTPRGVLAKNIRYF
cdr3_nt: TGTGCCAGCAGCACACCCAGGGGAGTGTTAGCCAAAAACATTCGGTACTTC

j_call: TRBJ2-5
v_call: TRBV20-1
clone_size: many
d_call: .
cdr3_aa: CSARSDRVAGSVFGEQYF
cdr3_nt: TGCAGTGCTAGATCAGATCGGGTGGCGGGGTCGGTGTTCGGTGAGCAGTACTTC

j_call: TRBJ2-3
v_call: TRBV5-1
clone_size: many
d_call: .
cdr3_aa: CASSLERPSTDTQYF
cdr3_nt: TGCGCCAGCAGCTTGGAACGCCCGAGCACAGATACGCAGTATTTT

j_call: TRBJ2-5
v_call: TRBV6-5
clone_size: .
d_call: TRBD1
cdr3_aa: CATCRDRLSQETQYF
cdr3_nt: TGTGCCACCTGCAGGGACAGGCTGTCCCAAGAGACCCAGTACTTC